One and the same sample provided the 19 T cell receptor beta chains below, sequenced in a study of identical twins. TCRdb used MiXCR to reprocess the 5' RACE reads, holding one entry per CDR3 protein. In the table there are approximately 500,000 distinct CDR3 sequences, 13% to 15% of which are singletons. These data were also reused for a study on yellow fever vaccine responses in identical twins.

The sequenced sample was CD4+ T cells sorted from blood. The receptors here all came from a woman younger than 30 in good health.

The chain employs TRBV12-3 or TRBV12-4 and TRBJ1-4; D may be TRBD1 (5 bases). V was trimmed by 7 bases and J by 11 bases, leaving 11 bases between them. The CDR3 contains 11 residues. In nucleotides, the CDR3 is TGTGCCAGCACGGGGACGGGGAAACTGTTTTTT. Translated, it gives CASTGTGKLFF.

This chain connects TRBV10-2 to TRBJ2-2; 10 nucleotides line up with TRBD2. J lost 6 bases, V lost 8 bases, and 3 bases had no gene match. Germline CDR1 is WSHSY and CDR2 is SAAADI. The CDR3 has 13 amino acids. CDR3 in amino acids: CASLLAGAGELFF. In nucleotides, the CDR3 is TGCGCCAGCCTTCTAGCGGGAGCCGGGGAGCTGTTTTTT.

This chain uses TRBV20-1 with TRBJ1-5, with D hard to call. Germline V gives CDR1 DFQATT, CDR2 SNEGSKA (reference sequence). The germline V and J ends were trimmed by 1 base and 7 bases, with 11 bases remaining between them. The CDR3 extends over 13 amino acids. CDR3 in DNA: TGCAGTGCTAGAGGGTCCCCGGGGCAGCCCCAGCATTTT. This encodes CSARGSPGQPQHF.

The CDR3 DNA sequence: TGCAGCGCCCCCGGGGGGGGAGTCTATACCGAGCAGTACGTC. Its translation is CSAPGGGVYTEQYV. The genes are TRBV20-1 and TRBJ2-7, with 8 bases identical to TRBD2. The CDR3 has 14 residues. Germline values: CDR1 DFQATT, CDR2 SNEGSKA (reference sequence).

This clonotype came up a few times. CDR3 DNA: TGTGCCACCTCCGCGACTAGCGGGGCCACAGATACGCAGTATTTT. Translated: CATSATSGATDTQYF. The V gene is TRBV24-1, the J gene TRBJ2-3, with TRBD2 matching 11 bases. Germline V CDR1 and CDR2: KGHDR, SFDVKD. With V trimmed by 9 bases and J by 2 bases, 6 bases remained unmatched. The CDR3 length is 15 residues.

In its sample, this clonotype was seen a few times. The gene calls are TRBV25-1 and TRBJ1-2; D may be TRBD1 (6 bases). Germline V gene sequence: CDR1 MGHDK, CDR2 SYGVNS. This CDR3 comprises 14 residues. Trimming left V 5 bases short and J 8 bases short, with 18 bases between. The CDR3 DNA is TGTGCCAGCAGTATCGGGTGGGCAGGGGAAGGCTACACCTTC. Translating it yields CASSIGWAGEGYTF.

The J gene is TRBJ2-7, the V gene TRBV5-6; TRBD1 or TRBD2 may be the D gene (5 bases each). Germline CDR1 reads SGHDT; CDR2 reads YYEEEE. The V gene lost 0 bases and the J gene lost 3 bases, with 10 bases spanning the gap. CDR3 length: 14 amino acids. Written as DNA, the CDR3 is TGTGCCAGCAGCTTGGATGGGACCAACTACGAGCAGTACTTC. Translating gives CASSLDGTNYEQYF.

V and J are TRBV4-1 and TRBJ2-7; 9 bases are a match to TRBD1. V was clipped by 4 bases and J by 5 bases; unmatched bases: 9. Germline V gene sequence: CDR1 MGHRA, CDR2 YSYEKL. The CDR3 is made up of 15 amino acids. The CDR3 protein is CASSRQQGAYDEQYF. Written as DNA, the CDR3 is TGCGCCAGCAGCCGGCAACAGGGGGCCTATGACGAGCAGTACTTC.

The chain links TRBV20-1 to TRBJ2-4; the match to TRBD2 covers 12 bases. CDR1 DFQATT and CDR2 SNEGSKA come from the germline V gene (reference sequence). The CDR3 runs 16 residues. V lost 3 bases, J lost 1 base, and 4 bases stayed unmatched. CDR3 sequence: CSASLAGGPAKNIQYF. The CDR3 DNA is TGCAGTGCTAGCCTAGCGGGAGGGCCCGCCAAAAACATTCAGTACTTC.

The V call is TRBV7-9, the J call TRBJ2-7, with D possibly being TRBD1 (6 bases). This CDR3 has 14 amino acids. The V gene lost 5 bases and the J gene lost 2 bases, with 13 bases spanning the gap. Germline assignment: CDR1 SEHNR and CDR2 FQNEAQ (reference sequence). CDR3 nucleotide sequence: TGTGCCAGCAGCCCGACAGGTACCACCTACGAGCAGTACGTC. Its translation is CASSPTGTTYEQYV.

This clonotype was picked up a small number of times. This chain connects TRBV5-1 to TRBJ2-7, with TRBD1 as a possible D gene (5 bases). Trimming cost V 1 base and J 2 bases, with 10 bases left between them. This CDR3 spans 14 amino acids. Germline values: CDR1 SGHRS, CDR2 YFSETQ. The CDR3 loop is CASSLTGSPYEQYF. CDR3 in DNA: TGCGCCAGCAGCTTGACAGGTTCCCCCTACGAGCAGTACTTC.

This clonotype was counted a few times. The rearrangement links TRBV6-5 to TRBJ1-5; no reliable D call. V was shortened by 0 bases and J by 2 bases, with 11 bases between the two germline ends. The V gene's germline CDR1 is MNHEY and CDR2 SVGAGI. The CDR3 spans 16 residues. The CDR3 spells CASSYSSGSGNQPQHF. The CDR3 nucleotides are TGTGCCAGCAGTTACTCGAGTGGGTCTGGCAATCAGCCCCAGCATTTT.

This clonotype occurred many times. The chain employs TRBV4-1 and TRBJ2-1; no definite D call. Per germline, CDR1 MGHRA and CDR2 YSYEKL. V lost 1 base, J lost 0 bases, and 13 bases lay in between. The CDR3 runs to 17 residues. The CDR3 loop is CASSQGPALSSYNEQFF. The DNA for the CDR3 is TGCGCCAGCAGCCAAGGCCCAGCGTTGAGCTCCTACAATGAGCAGTTCTTC.

The V and J genes are TRBV6-5 and TRBJ2-2; D assignment may be TRBD1 or TRBD2 (6 bases each). Between the trimmed V and J ends, which lost 0 bases and 7 bases, there was a span of 12 bases. From germline, CDR1 is MNHEY and CDR2 SVGAGI. CDR3 size: 15 residues. The CDR3 reads CASSYSGGLGGELFF. CDR3 nucleotide sequence: TGTGCCAGCAGTTACTCGGGGGGCCTGGGCGGGGAGCTGTTTTTT.

The table lists this clonotype with a few counts. The rearrangement uses TRBV10-2 and TRBJ2-5; 8 bases map to TRBD1. The trim removed 2 bases at V and 5 bases at J, leaving 10 bases unmatched. The germline V gene has CDR1 WSHSY and CDR2 SAAADI. The CDR3 contains 16 residues. The CDR3 spells CASSERRQGAWETQYF. CDR3 in DNA: TGCGCCAGCAGTGAGCGCCGGCAGGGGGCATGGGAGACCCAGTACTTC.

This clonotype was seen more than once but under ten times. The chain couples TRBV2 to TRBJ2-1, with D unclear. Germline values: CDR1 SNHLY, CDR2 FYNNEI. Deletions cut 7 bases from V and 4 bases from J, with 11 bases between. This CDR3 has 13 amino acids. For the CDR3, the DNA is TGTGCCAGCACCCTCCACGGGTACAATGAGCAGTTCTTC. Its protein is CASTLHGYNEQFF.

In this sample, this clonotype turned up a few times. The rearrangement links TRBV24-1 to TRBJ1-4; 8 bases match TRBD1. V dropped 4 bases and J dropped 7; count of bases not matched to a gene: 10. CDR3 length: 16 residues. Germline V gene sequence: CDR1 KGHDR, CDR2 SFDVKD. The CDR3 region has the DNA TGTGCCACCAGTGAGGGGAGGACAGGGAGGACTGAAAAACTGTTTTTT. Residues: CATSEGRTGRTEKLFF.

This sequence joins TRBV12-3 or TRBV12-4 and TRBJ2-5; D uncertain. The CDR3 covers 8 residues. V shed 9 bases and J shed 5 bases, with 1 base lying between them. CDR3 sequence (DNA): TGTGCCAGGGAGACCCAGTACTTC. As protein: CARETQYF.

The V call is TRBV2, the J call TRBJ2-7, with 8 bases that match TRBD1. The trim removed 8 bases at V and 2 bases at J, leaving 8 bases unmatched. Germline assignment: CDR1 SNHLY and CDR2 FYNNEI. The CDR3 contains 14 residues. The CDR3 DNA reads as TGTGCCAGCTCACCTCGGACAGGGACCTACGAGCAGTACGTC. Amino acids: CASSPRTGTYEQYV.